The rows below give T cell receptor beta chains drawn from one sample of a study of CD8 T cells in ankylosing spondylitis. TCRdb analysed the 5' RACE reads with MiXCR anew, one entry per CDR3 protein. Altogether 250,000 or so distinct CDR3 sequences are present, roughly a quarter being singletons, with the ten largest covering more than 0.6%. Sequencing was performed on blood, either unsorted or a sorted T cell fraction (not recorded which). These receptors were taken from a male donor with ankylosing spondylitis or in good health (not recorded which). Both conserved end residues are part of each CDR3. The D gene is left open where the match is weak. Some rows mark clone size as missing; the rest say once, few, many or name a class of expanded clone.

CDR3aa	CDR3nt	j_gene	abundance	v_gene	d_gene
CAISAPGTGGRGYTF	TGTGCCATCAGTGCCCCCGGGACAGGGGGCCGGGGCTACACCTTC	TRBJ1-2	NA	TRBV10-3	TRBD1
CASTSRAIRRSEQYF	TGTGCCAGCACCTCCAGGGCTATCCGTCGTAGCGAGCAGTACTTC	TRBJ2-7	few	TRBV12-3/TRBV12-4	NA
CSAREQRTYEQYF	TGCAGTGCTAGAGAACAGAGAACCTACGAGCAGTACTTC	TRBJ2-7	many	TRBV20-1	NA
CSARVGAITDTQYF	TGCAGTGCTAGGGTTGGGGCGATCACAGATACGCAGTATTTT	TRBJ2-3	NA	TRBV20-1	NA
CASAKNGQPQHF	TGTGCCAGCGCAAAAAATGGGCAGCCCCAGCATTTT	TRBJ1-5	few	TRBV7-4	NA
CSAAPRNTEAFF	TGCAGTGCAGCACCCAGGAACACTGAAGCTTTCTTT	TRBJ1-1	many	TRBV20-1	NA
CASSFVGGQETQYF	TGTGCCAGCAGTTTCGTGGGGGGACAAGAGACCCAGTACTTC	TRBJ2-5	NA	TRBV12-3/TRBV12-4	NA
CASSFTGSGANVLTF	TGTGCCAGCAGTTTCACGGGTTCCGGGGCCAACGTCCTGACTTTC	TRBJ2-6	many	TRBV12-3/TRBV12-4	NA
CASRKTGRNEQFF	TGTGCCAGCAGGAAGACAGGGAGGAATGAGCAGTTCTTC	TRBJ2-1	few	TRBV12-3/TRBV12-4	NA
CSVGMGGTYEQYF	TGCAGCGTGGGGATGGGGGGGACCTACGAGCAGTACTTC	TRBJ2-7	many	TRBV29-1	TRBD2
CSARVDSSSTGELFF	TGCAGTGCTAGAGTAGACTCCAGTTCGACCGGGGAGCTGTTTTTT	TRBJ2-2	many	TRBV20-1	NA
CASRPAVWTGQETQYF	TGTGCCAGCAGGCCCGCCGTCTGGACAGGGCAGGAGACCCAGTACTTC	TRBJ2-5	NA	TRBV6-1	TRBD1
CSVRLRETQYF	TGCAGTGTCAGGCTTAGGGAGACCCAGTACTTC	TRBJ2-5	many	TRBV20-1	NA
CASSRTEVNEQFF	TGTGCCAGCAGCCGCACTGAGGTGAATGAGCAGTTCTTC	TRBJ2-1	NA	TRBV6-1	NA
CSASQSTEAFF	TGCAGTGCTAGCCAGAGCACTGAAGCTTTCTTT	TRBJ1-1	NA	TRBV20-1	NA
CASSLGPGQPNIQYF	TGTGCCAGCAGCTTGGGACCGGGACAGCCAAACATTCAGTACTTC	TRBJ2-4	many	TRBV5-5	TRBD1
CASSHNAGDGYTF	TGTGCCAGCAGCCACAACGCCGGGGATGGCTACACCTTC	TRBJ1-2	many	TRBV12-3/TRBV12-4	NA
CSARGSYNSPLHF	TGCAGTGCTAGGGGGTCCTATAATTCACCCCTCCACTTT	TRBJ1-6	many	TRBV20-1	NA
CASSLGVYEQFF	TGCGCCAGCAGCTTGGGGGTATATGAGCAGTTCTTC	TRBJ2-1	NA	TRBV5-1	NA
CASSRSLAPYEQYF	TGTGCCAGCAGCCGGTCCCTAGCTCCCTACGAGCAGTACTTC	TRBJ2-7	many	TRBV3-1	NA
CASSQDRDSREQFF	TGTGCCAGCAGCCAAGATAGGGACTCCCGGGAGCAGTTCTTC	TRBJ2-1	many	TRBV4-2	NA
CASSYFPRTSGGRNEQFF	TGTGCCAGCAGTTACTTCCCCCGAACTAGCGGGGGGCGCAATGAGCAGTTCTTC	TRBJ2-1	NA	TRBV6-5	TRBD2
CSALPSSPRNEQFF	TGCAGTGCACTCCCCTCATCTCCTAGGAATGAGCAGTTCTTC	TRBJ2-1	NA	TRBV20-1	NA
CASSLQQLNNEQFF	TGTGCCAGCAGTTTACAACAGCTTAACAATGAGCAGTTCTTC	TRBJ2-1	few	TRBV12-3/TRBV12-4	NA
CASSQTDRVADTQYF	TGTGCCAGCAGCCAAACCGACAGGGTGGCAGATACGCAGTATTTT	TRBJ2-3	many	TRBV3-1	TRBD1
CASSAQGPENNSPLHF	TGTGCCAGCAGCGCACAGGGGCCGGAAAATAATTCACCCCTCCACTTT	TRBJ1-6	NA	TRBV5-5	TRBD1
CSATPTATRSYEQYF	TGCAGTGCTACCCCGACGGCCACGAGATCCTACGAGCAGTACTTC	TRBJ2-7	many	TRBV20-1	NA
CSALLLAGVDTQYF	TGCAGTGCCCTGTTACTAGCGGGGGTTGATACGCAGTATTTT	TRBJ2-3	many	TRBV20-1	TRBD2
CASSLGPPLASEQYF	TGTGCCAGCAGTTTAGGGCCCCCGCTGGCCTCCGAGCAGTACTTC	TRBJ2-7	few	TRBV12-3/TRBV12-4	NA
CASSYHRGRNEKLFF	TGTGCCAGCAGTTACCACAGGGGACGTAATGAAAAACTGTTTTTT	TRBJ1-4	many	TRBV6-5	TRBD1
CSVEESRVLGDTF	TGCAGCGTTGAAGAATCGAGGGTACTAGGGGACACCTTC	TRBJ1-2	NA	TRBV29-1	NA
CSARDHRDPQETQYF	TGCAGTGCTAGAGATCACCGGGACCCCCAAGAGACCCAGTACTTC	TRBJ2-5	NA	TRBV20-1	NA
CAITGTPAQPQHF	TGTGCCATCACCGGGACACCGGCTCAGCCCCAGCATTTT	TRBJ1-5	few	TRBV10-3	NA
CAIRRTSGGQSTDTQYF	TGTGCCATCAGGAGGACTAGCGGGGGCCAAAGCACAGATACGCAGTATTTT	TRBJ2-3	many	TRBV10-3	TRBD2
CATSFRGRDSPLHF	TGTGCCACCTCGTTCAGGGGGCGGGATTCACCCCTCCACTTT	TRBJ1-6	once	TRBV6-1	TRBD1
CASSSRGSNTGELFF	TGTGCCAGCAGTTCGCGGGGGTCGAACACCGGGGAGCTGTTTTTT	TRBJ2-2	NA	TRBV12-3/TRBV12-4	TRBD2
CSVETYRGEDTDPQYF	TGCAGCGTGGAAACCTACAGGGGAGAGGACACAGATCCGCAGTATTTT	TRBJ2-3	NA	TRBV29-1	TRBD1
CASRGDSSGSYNEQFF	TGTGCCAGCAGGGGTGACAGTTCGGGTTCCTACAATGAGCAGTTCTTC	TRBJ2-1	many	TRBV25-1	NA
CSVVRGTDTQYF	TGCAGCGTTGTTCGGGGGACAGATACGCAGTATTTT	TRBJ2-3	many	TRBV29-1	NA
CASSQGLAEETQYF	TGTGCCAGCAGCCAAGGACTAGCGGAAGAGACCCAGTACTTC	TRBJ2-5	many	TRBV4-2	TRBD2
CSAQNFPNTGELFF	TGCAGTGCCCAAAACTTCCCGAACACCGGGGAGCTGTTTTTT	TRBJ2-2	NA	TRBV20-1	NA
CASSLEVSSGGEQFF	TGTGCCAGCAGCTTAGAGGTGTCATCCGGGGGGGAGCAGTTCTTC	TRBJ2-1	NA	TRBV7-6	TRBD2
CASSGYRGRTTDTQYF	TGTGCCAGCAGCGGATACAGGGGGCGGACCACAGATACGCAGTATTTT	TRBJ2-3	many	TRBV7-6	TRBD1
CASRGYRGHGYTF	TGTGCCAGCAGGGGCTACAGGGGACATGGCTACACCTTC	TRBJ1-2	few	TRBV6-1	TRBD1
CSARPGPYNEQFF	TGCAGTGCTAGACCCGGGCCCTACAATGAGCAGTTCTTC	TRBJ2-1	NA	TRBV20-1	NA
CASSFSDYLETQYF	TGTGCCAGCAGTTTTTCCGACTACCTAGAGACCCAGTACTTC	TRBJ2-5	NA	TRBV12-3/TRBV12-4	NA
CSANDRYEQYF	TGCAGTGCGAACGACCGCTACGAGCAGTACTTC	TRBJ2-7	many	TRBV20-1	NA
CASSPPGGGVTQYF	TGTGCCAGCAGCCCTCCGGGGGGGGGCGTGACCCAGTACTTC	TRBJ2-5	NA	TRBV7-8	TRBD2
CSVVLRAGETQYF	TGCAGCGTTGTACTCAGGGCGGGAGAGACCCAGTACTTC	TRBJ2-5	NA	TRBV29-1	NA
CAITPQPAYEQYF	TGTGCCATCACCCCACAGCCGGCCTACGAGCAGTACTTC	TRBJ2-7	many	TRBV10-3	NA
CSAVQLYRATEAFF	TGCAGTGCTGTCCAACTCTACAGGGCCACTGAAGCTTTCTTT	TRBJ1-1	many	TRBV20-1	NA
CSASYQGRADTQYF	TGCAGTGCTAGCTATCAGGGTAGGGCAGATACGCAGTATTTT	TRBJ2-3	many	TRBV20-1	NA
CSAGLAEAFF	TGCAGTGCTGGGCTTGCTGAAGCTTTCTTT	TRBJ1-1	many	TRBV20-1	NA
CSVEGTDYNEQFF	TGCAGCGTTGAGGGGACTGACTACAATGAGCAGTTCTTC	TRBJ2-1	many	TRBV29-1	NA
CSAKTSGGWPDTQYF	TGCAGTGCCAAAACTAGCGGTGGTTGGCCAGATACGCAGTATTTT	TRBJ2-3	few	TRBV20-1	TRBD2
CASRGQDSGANVLTF	TGTGCCAGCAGGGGACAAGACTCTGGGGCCAACGTCCTGACTTTC	TRBJ2-6	NA	TRBV9	NA
CSVDSGAGANVLTF	TGCAGCGTCGACTCGGGGGCTGGGGCCAACGTCCTGACTTTC	TRBJ2-6	few	TRBV29-1	NA
CASSFKGGGSYEQYF	TGTGCCAGCAGCTTCAAAGGGGGTGGATCGTACGAGCAGTACTTC	TRBJ2-7	NA	TRBV7-2	NA
CASSSYRVPEAFF	TGTGCCAGCAGTTCTTACAGGGTCCCTGAAGCTTTCTTT	TRBJ1-1	many	TRBV12-3/TRBV12-4	NA